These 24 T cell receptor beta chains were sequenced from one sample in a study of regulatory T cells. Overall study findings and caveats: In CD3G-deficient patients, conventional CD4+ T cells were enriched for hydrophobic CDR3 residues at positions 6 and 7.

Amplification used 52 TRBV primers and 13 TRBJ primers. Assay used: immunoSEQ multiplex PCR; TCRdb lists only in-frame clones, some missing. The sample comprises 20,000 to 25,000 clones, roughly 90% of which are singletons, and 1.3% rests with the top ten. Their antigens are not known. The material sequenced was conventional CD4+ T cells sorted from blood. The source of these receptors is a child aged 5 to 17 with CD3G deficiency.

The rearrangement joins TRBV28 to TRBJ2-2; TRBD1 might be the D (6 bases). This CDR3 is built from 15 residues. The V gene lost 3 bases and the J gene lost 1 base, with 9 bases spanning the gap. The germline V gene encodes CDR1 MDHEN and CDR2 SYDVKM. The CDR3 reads CASSLGHRNTGELFF. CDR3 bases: TGTGCCAGCAGTTTGGGACACCGGAACACCGGGGAGCTGTTTTTT.

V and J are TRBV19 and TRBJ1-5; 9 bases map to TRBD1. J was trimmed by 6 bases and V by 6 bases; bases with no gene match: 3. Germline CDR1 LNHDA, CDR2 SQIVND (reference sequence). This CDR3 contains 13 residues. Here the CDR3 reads CASSRDRVQPQHF. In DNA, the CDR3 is TGTGCCAGTAGCCGGGACAGGGTTCAGCCCCAGCATTTT.

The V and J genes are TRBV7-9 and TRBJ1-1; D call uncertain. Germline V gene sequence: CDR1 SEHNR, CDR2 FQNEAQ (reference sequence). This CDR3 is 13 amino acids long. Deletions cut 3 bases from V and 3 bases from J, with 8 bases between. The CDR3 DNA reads TGTGCCAGCAGCTTCTACGGAGACACTGAAGCTTTCTTT. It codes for CASSFYGDTEAFF.

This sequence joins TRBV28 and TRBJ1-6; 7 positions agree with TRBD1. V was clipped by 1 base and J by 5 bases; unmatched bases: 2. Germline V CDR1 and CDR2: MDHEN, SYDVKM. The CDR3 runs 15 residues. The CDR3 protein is CASSLLGQNNSPLHF. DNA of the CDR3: TGTGCCAGCAGTTTATTGGGACAGAATAATTCACCCCTCCACTTT.

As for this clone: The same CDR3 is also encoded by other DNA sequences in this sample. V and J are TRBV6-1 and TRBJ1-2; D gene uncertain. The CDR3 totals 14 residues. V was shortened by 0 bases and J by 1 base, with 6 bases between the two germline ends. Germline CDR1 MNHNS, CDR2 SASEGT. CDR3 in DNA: TGTGCCAGCAGTGAAGCCGGGCGTAACTATGGCTACACCTTC. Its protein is CASSEAGRNYGYTF.

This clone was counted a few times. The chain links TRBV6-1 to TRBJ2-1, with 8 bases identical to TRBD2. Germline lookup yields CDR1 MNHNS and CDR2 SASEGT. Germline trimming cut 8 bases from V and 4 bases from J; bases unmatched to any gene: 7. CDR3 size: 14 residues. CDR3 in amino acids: CASVPGGRYNEQFF. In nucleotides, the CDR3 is TGTGCCAGCGTCCCGGGAGGGCGGTACAATGAGCAGTTCTTC.

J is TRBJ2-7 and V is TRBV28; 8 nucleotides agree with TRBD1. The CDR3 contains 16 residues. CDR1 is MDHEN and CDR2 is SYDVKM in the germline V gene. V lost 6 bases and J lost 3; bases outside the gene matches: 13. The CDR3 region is CASSHGQGRGNYEQYF. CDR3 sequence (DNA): TGTGCCAGCAGCCACGGACAGGGCCGGGGAAACTACGAGCAGTACTTC.

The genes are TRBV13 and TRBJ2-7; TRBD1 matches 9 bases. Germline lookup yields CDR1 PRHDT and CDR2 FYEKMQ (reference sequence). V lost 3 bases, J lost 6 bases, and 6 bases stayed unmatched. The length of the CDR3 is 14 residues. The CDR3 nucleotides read TGTGCCAGCAGCTTGGGGACAGGGTCCCTCGAGCAGTACTTC. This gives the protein CASSLGTGSLEQYF.

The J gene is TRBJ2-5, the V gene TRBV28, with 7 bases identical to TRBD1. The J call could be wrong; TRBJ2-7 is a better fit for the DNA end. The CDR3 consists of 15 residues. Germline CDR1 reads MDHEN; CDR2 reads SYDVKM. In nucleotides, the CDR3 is TGTGCCAGCAGTTCAACAGGGGCTCTTTCCTACGAGCAGTACTTC. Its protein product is CASSSTGALSYEQYF.

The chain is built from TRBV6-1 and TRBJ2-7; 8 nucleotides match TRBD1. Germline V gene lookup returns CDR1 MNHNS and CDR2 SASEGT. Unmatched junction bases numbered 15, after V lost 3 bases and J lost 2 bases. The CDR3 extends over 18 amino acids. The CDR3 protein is CASSENRGWDRRTYEQYF. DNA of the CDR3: TGTGCCAGCAGTGAGAATAGAGGATGGGACAGGAGGACCTACGAGCAGTACTTC.

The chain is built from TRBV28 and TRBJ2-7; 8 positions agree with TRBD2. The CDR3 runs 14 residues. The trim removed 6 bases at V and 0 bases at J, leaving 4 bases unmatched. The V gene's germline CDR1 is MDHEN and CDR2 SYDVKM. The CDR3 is CASRDTSGSYEQYF. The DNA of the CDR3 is TGTGCCAGCAGGGACACTAGCGGCTCCTACGAGCAGTACTTC.

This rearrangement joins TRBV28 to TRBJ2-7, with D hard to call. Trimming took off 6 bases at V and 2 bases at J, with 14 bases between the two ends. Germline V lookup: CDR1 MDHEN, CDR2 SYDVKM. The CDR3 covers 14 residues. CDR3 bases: TGTGCCAGCAGCTCTCCCTTACTGGCCTACGAGCAGTACTTC. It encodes CASSSPLLAYEQYF.

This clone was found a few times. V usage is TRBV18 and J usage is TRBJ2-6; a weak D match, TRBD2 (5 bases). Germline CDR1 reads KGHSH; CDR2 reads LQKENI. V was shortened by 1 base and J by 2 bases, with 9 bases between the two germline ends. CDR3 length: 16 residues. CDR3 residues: CASSPHPRAGANVLTF. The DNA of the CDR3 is TGTGCCAGCTCACCACATCCGAGGGCTGGGGCCAACGTCCTGACTTTC. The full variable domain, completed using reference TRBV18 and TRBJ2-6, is NAGVMQNPRHLVRRRGQEARLRCSPMKGHSHVYWYRQLPEEGLKFMVYLQKENIIDESGMPKERFSAEFPKEGPSILRIQQVVRGDSAAYFCASSPHPRAGANVLTFGAGSRLTVL.

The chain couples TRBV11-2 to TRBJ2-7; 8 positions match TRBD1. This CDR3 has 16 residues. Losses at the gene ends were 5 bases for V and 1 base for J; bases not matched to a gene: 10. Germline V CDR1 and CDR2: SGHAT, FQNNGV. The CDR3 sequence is CASSKGPGQASYEQYF. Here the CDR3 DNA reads TGTGCCAGCAGCAAGGGTCCGGGACAGGCATCCTACGAGCAGTACTTC.

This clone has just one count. The DNA of the CDR3 is TGTGCCAGCAGTTTTAGGGACCCTCGACTCTTCGGTGGGGCCAACGTCCTGACTTTC. This sequence encodes CASSFRDPRLFGGANVLTF. V is TRBV27 and J is TRBJ2-6; D may match TRBD1 or TRBD2 (5 bases each). Germline V CDR1 and CDR2: MNHEY, SMNVEV (reference sequence). This CDR3 has 19 amino acids. V shed 3 bases and J shed 3 bases, with 21 bases lying between them.

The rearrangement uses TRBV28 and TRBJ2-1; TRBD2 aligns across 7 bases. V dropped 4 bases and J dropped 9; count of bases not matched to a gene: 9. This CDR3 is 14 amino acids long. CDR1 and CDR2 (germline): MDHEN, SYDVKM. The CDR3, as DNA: TGTGCCAGCAGTTCCGCCCGGGGGGTCGGTGAGCAGTTCTTC. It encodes CASSSARGVGEQFF.

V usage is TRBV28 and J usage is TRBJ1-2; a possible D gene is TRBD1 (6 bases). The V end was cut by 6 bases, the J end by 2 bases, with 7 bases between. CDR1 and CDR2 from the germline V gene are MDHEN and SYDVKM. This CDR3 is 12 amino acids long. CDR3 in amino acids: CASRDRNYGYTF. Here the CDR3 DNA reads TGTGCCAGCAGGGACAGAAACTATGGCTACACCTTC.

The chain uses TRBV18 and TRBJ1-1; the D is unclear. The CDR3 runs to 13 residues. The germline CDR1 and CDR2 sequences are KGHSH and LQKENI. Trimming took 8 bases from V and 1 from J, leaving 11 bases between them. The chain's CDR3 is CASRPTQNTEAFF. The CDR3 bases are TGTGCCAGCCGCCCGACACAGAACACTGAAGCTTTCTTT. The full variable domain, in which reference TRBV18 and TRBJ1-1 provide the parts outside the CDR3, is NAGVMQNPRHLVRRRGQEARLRCSPMKGHSHVYWYRQLPEEGLKFMVYLQKENIIDESGMPKERFSAEFPKEGPSILRIQQVVRGDSAAYFCASRPTQNTEAFFGQGTRLTVV.

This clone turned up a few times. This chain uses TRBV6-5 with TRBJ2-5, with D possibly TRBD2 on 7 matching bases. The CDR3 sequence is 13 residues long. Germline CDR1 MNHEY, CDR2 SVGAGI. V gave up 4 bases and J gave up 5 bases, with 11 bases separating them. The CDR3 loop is CASSSEGGETQYF. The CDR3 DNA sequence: TGTGCCAGCAGTTCGGAGGGGGGGGAGACCCAGTACTTC.

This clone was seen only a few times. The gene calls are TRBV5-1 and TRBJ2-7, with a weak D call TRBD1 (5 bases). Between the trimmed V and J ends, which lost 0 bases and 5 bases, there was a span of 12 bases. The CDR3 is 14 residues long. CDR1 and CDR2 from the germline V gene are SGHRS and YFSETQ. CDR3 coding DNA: TGCGCCAGCAGCTTGGGGCAACCCAGGGACGAGCAGTACTTC. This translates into CASSLGQPRDEQYF.

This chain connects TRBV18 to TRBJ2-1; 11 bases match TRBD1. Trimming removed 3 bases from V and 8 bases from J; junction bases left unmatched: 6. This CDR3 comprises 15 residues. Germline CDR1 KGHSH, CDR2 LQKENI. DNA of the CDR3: TGTGCCAGCTCACCCGGGACAGGGGGTCACCATGAGCAGTTCTTC. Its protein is CASSPGTGGHHEQFF.

The CDR3 loop is CAWSVHSGLNEQFF. The CDR3 DNA is TGTGCCTGGAGTGTACATAGCGGGCTCAATGAGCAGTTCTTC. J is TRBJ2-1 and V is TRBV30, with 7 bases aligning to TRBD2. V dropped 0 bases and J dropped 6; count of bases not matched to a gene: 5. CDR3 length: 14 residues. Per germline, CDR1 GTSNPN and CDR2 SVGIG (reference sequence).

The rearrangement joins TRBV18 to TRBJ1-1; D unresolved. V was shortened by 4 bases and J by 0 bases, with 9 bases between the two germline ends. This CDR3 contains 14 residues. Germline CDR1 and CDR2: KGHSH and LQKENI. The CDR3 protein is CASSLSAMNTEAFF. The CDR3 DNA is TGTGCCAGCTCACTTAGCGCAATGAACACTGAAGCTTTCTTT.

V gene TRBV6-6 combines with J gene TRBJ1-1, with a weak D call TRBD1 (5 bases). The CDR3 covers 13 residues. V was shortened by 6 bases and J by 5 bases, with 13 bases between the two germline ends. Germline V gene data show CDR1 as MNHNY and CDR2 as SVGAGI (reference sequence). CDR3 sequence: CASRGSSGTEAFF. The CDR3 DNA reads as TGTGCCAGCAGGGGAAGTTCAGGGACTGAAGCTTTCTTT.